Listed here is a single T cell receptor beta chain. Antigen unknown. V lost 1 base and J 6 bases, leaving 10 bases between the germline ends. The CDR3 spans 14 residues. From germline, CDR1 is SGHTA and CDR2 FQGNSA. These data belong to a study of cytomegalovirus exposure and HLA in healthy donors. Study outcomes and limitations: In the approximately 120 validation repertoires, a later analysis found that first-cohort TCR clusters tended to co-occur. The study labeled 170 or so TCR beta chains cytomegalovirus-associated.

Profiled with immunoSEQ multiplex PCR; TCRdb holds only in-frame clones, not every one. This table holds tens of thousands of clones, 88% found once. Sequencing was performed on PBMCs. The rearrangement uses TRBV7-2 and TRBJ2-4; D not resolved. This clonotype was obtained from a young woman in good health and CMV-seronegative. CDR3 coding DNA: TGTGCCAGCAGCTTAGGCGGCGGCTCAAACATTCAGTACTTC. This gives the protein CASSLGGGSNIQYF.